Shown below are 27 T cell receptor beta chains from a single sample sequenced in a study of T cell repertoires in cytomegalovirus infection. Which antigens these TCRs recognize remains unknown. TCRdb processed the reads anew with MiXCR; each CDR3 protein has one entry. The sample consists of some 350,000 distinct CDR3 sequences, just under 30% of them appearing once. Sequenced here: cultured PBMCs, sampled from culture after CMV antigen stimulation. The receptors stem from a human donor in good health (CMV status not recorded). Some clones in this sample may be carry-over from other donors' samples.

This chain connects TRBV7-4 to TRBJ2-5; D is undetermined. The CDR3 runs to 12 residues. Trimming stripped 5 bases from V and 5 bases from J, with 9 bases between. Per germline, CDR1 SGHVT and CDR2 SQSDAQ. This CDR3 reads CASSTHGETQYF. The CDR3 DNA reads as TGTGCCAGCAGCACCCATGGGGAGACCCAGTACTTC.

This chain uses TRBV6-1 with TRBJ2-1; TRBD1 matches at 7 bases. The CDR3 length is 15 residues. Trimming took 5 bases from V and 0 from J; bases not matched to a gene: 4. Per the germline V gene, CDR1 is MNHNS and CDR2 is SASEGT. CDR3: CASSKYRGSYNEQFF. Here the CDR3 DNA reads TGTGCCAGCAGTAAATACAGGGGCTCCTACAATGAGCAGTTCTTC.

V and J are TRBV6-1 and TRBJ2-1; D gene ambiguous. V was trimmed by 6 bases and J by 6 bases, leaving 15 bases between them. CDR1 is MNHNS and CDR2 is SASEGT in the germline V gene. The CDR3 extends over 14 amino acids. As DNA, the CDR3 is TGTGCCAGCAGGGGCTCCGTTCCCGTCAATGAGCAGTTCTTC. Translating it yields CASRGSVPVNEQFF.

This clonotype was counted between two and nine times. This CDR3 reads CASSLSGLNQPQHF. For the CDR3, the DNA is TGTGCCAGCAGTTTATCGGGCTTGAACCAGCCCCAGCATTTT. The rearrangement joins TRBV27 to TRBJ1-5; D uncertain. V was trimmed by 0 bases and J by 7 bases, leaving 10 bases between them. CDR1 is MNHEY, CDR2 SMNVEV, per germline (reference sequence). The CDR3 is 14 residues long.

This clonotype was seen once. The rearrangement joins TRBV11-2 to TRBJ1-1; a weak D match, TRBD1 (5 bases). The CDR3 has 15 residues. Germline V gene data show CDR1 as SGHAT and CDR2 as FQNNGV. V lost 0 bases and J lost 4, with 12 bases in between. The CDR3 reads CASSLDSGRGTEAFF. The DNA for the CDR3 is TGTGCCAGCAGCTTAGATTCGGGAAGGGGCACTGAAGCTTTCTTT.

This sequence joins TRBV20-1 and TRBJ2-5; no definite D call. The V and J ends lost 0 bases and 5 bases respectively, with 10 bases between them. CDR1 and CDR2 (germline): DFQATT, SNEGSKA (reference sequence). The CDR3 consists of 13 residues. CDR3 protein: CSAREVEEETQYF. The CDR3 DNA is TGCAGTGCTAGAGAGGTCGAGGAGGAGACCCAGTACTTC.

J is TRBJ2-7 and V is TRBV6-5, with D perhaps TRBD1 (5 bases). Per germline, CDR1 MNHEY and CDR2 SVGAGI. The CDR3 length is 15 residues. V lost 0 bases, J lost 2 bases, and 11 bases lay in between. The CDR3 protein is CASSYSPTVTYEQYF. The DNA of the CDR3 is TGTGCCAGCAGTTACTCCCCGACAGTTACCTACGAGCAGTACTTC.

This clonotype was detected a few times. The V and J genes are TRBV28 and TRBJ2-7; unclear D gene. The CDR3 extends over 11 amino acids. The V and J ends lost 6 bases and 3 bases respectively, with 6 bases between them. Germline CDR1 MDHEN, CDR2 SYDVKM. This CDR3 is CASRGNYEQYF. The CDR3 region has the DNA TGTGCCAGCAGGGGCAACTACGAGCAGTACTTC. The variable domain in full, completed from reference TRBV28 and TRBJ2-7, reads DVKVTQSSRYLVKRTGEKVFLECVQDMDHENMFWYRQDPGLGLRLIYFSYDVKMKEKGDIPEGYSVSREKKERFSLILESASTNQTSMYLCASRGNYEQYFGPGTRLTVT.

This clonotype has a handful of counts. The rearrangement uses TRBV11-2 and TRBJ1-5; no definite D call. The CDR3 has 13 amino acids. CDR1 and CDR2 from the germline V gene are SGHAT and FQNNGV. Trimming stripped 1 base from V and 7 bases from J, with 8 bases between. The CDR3 bases are TGTGCCAGCAGCTTAGGGTACTACCAGCCCCAGCATTTT. This gives the protein CASSLGYYQPQHF. The full variable domain, in which reference TRBV11-2 and TRBJ1-5 provide the parts outside the CDR3, is EAGVAQSPRYKIIEKRQSVAFWCNPISGHATLYWYQQILGQGPKLLIQFQNNGVVDDSQLPKDRFSAERLKGVDSTLKIQPAKLEDSAVYLCASSLGYYQPQHFGDGTRLSIL.

The chain carries TRBV4-1 and TRBJ1-1, with 8 positions matching TRBD1. V was clipped by 3 bases and J by 3 bases; unmatched bases: 3. The CDR3 runs 14 residues. The germline V gene has CDR1 MGHRA and CDR2 YSYEKL. In DNA form, the CDR3 reads TGCGCCAGCAGCCAGAGACAGGGGCACACTGAAGCTTTCTTT. This sequence encodes CASSQRQGHTEAFF.

This clonotype has just a few counts. The chain uses TRBV12-3 or TRBV12-4 and TRBJ2-7, with D perhaps matching TRBD2 (5 bases). V shed 7 bases and J shed 5 bases, with 18 bases lying between them. The CDR3 totals 14 residues. This CDR3 is CASTLPSGSHEQYF. Here the CDR3 DNA reads TGTGCCAGCACCCTACCCTCGGGGTCCCACGAGCAGTACTTC.

This clonotype turned up a few times. The chain employs TRBV19 and TRBJ2-1; 9 bases agree with TRBD2. V lost 4 bases, J lost 8 bases, and 6 bases stayed unmatched. Germline CDR1 LNHDA, CDR2 SQIVND (reference sequence). The CDR3 has 14 amino acids. CDR3 sequence (DNA): TGTGCCAGTAGTAGCGGGGGGGGCTGGTATGAGCAGTTCTTC. It encodes CASSSGGGWYEQFF.

The CDR3 spells CASSEAGNPARETQYF. In DNA, the CDR3 is TGTGCCAGCAGTGAAGCCGGGAACCCAGCTCGGGAGACCCAGTACTTC. J is TRBJ2-5 and V is TRBV6-1; tentative D call: TRBD2 (5 bases). The V gene lost 0 bases and the J gene lost 5 bases, with 16 bases spanning the gap. Germline loops: CDR1 MNHNS, CDR2 SASEGT. The CDR3 extends over 16 amino acids.

The chain combines TRBV9 with TRBJ2-7; 8 nucleotides match TRBD1. The germline CDR1 and CDR2 sequences are SGDLS and YYNGEE. The junction had 8 bases not matched to a gene; V was cut back by 0 bases and J by 3 bases. The CDR3 consists of 16 residues. The CDR3 loop reads CASSVGRSGGFYEQYF. DNA of the CDR3: TGTGCCAGCAGCGTAGGGCGGTCAGGGGGCTTCTACGAGCAGTACTTC.

The chain carries TRBV24-1 and TRBJ2-5; no firm D call. Per the germline V gene, CDR1 is KGHDR and CDR2 is SFDVKD. V was pared by 7 bases and J by 3 bases, with 14 bases between. The CDR3 totals 14 residues. CDR3 sequence (DNA): TGTGCCACCAGGGGTAAGGGAAGGGAAGAGACCCAGTACTTC. It translates to CATRGKGREETQYF.

This clonotype occurred many times. V is TRBV7-2 and J is TRBJ2-7; 8 bases are shared with TRBD1. Germline CDR1 and CDR2: SGHTA and FQGNSA. The CDR3 spans 13 residues. J gave up 2 bases and V 5 bases, and 2 bases lay outside the gene matches. The CDR3 DNA reads TGTGCCAGCAGCCCCAGGGGGCCCTACGAGCAGTACTTC. Amino acid sequence: CASSPRGPYEQYF.

This clonotype was counted only a few times. The chain employs TRBV27 and TRBJ2-7; either TRBD1 or TRBD2 may fit D (6 bases each). The CDR3 is made up of 12 amino acids. V gave up 4 bases and J gave up 12 bases, with 16 bases separating them. The germline gives CDR1 MNHEY, CDR2 SMNVEV (reference sequence). The CDR3 nucleotides are TGTGCCAGCAGTTCGGGGGCGTCACCGGGGTACTTC. It is translated as CASSSGASPGYF.

This clonotype was counted a few times. V and J are TRBV7-8 and TRBJ2-1; D may be TRBD2 (6 bases). This CDR3 is built from 15 residues. The germline V and J ends were trimmed by 5 bases and 0 bases, with 11 bases remaining between them. Germline V gene sequence: CDR1 SGHVS, CDR2 FQNEAQ. CDR3 DNA: TGTGCCAGCAGCCCTCGGGACTTCTCCTACAATGAGCAGTTCTTC. It translates to CASSPRDFSYNEQFF.

This clonotype was seen ten or more times. The gene calls are TRBV30 and TRBJ2-7, with 9 bases matching TRBD2. The germline CDR1 and CDR2 sequences are GTSNPN and SVGIG (reference sequence). V trimming: 3 bases; J trimming: 0 bases; junction bases outside the gene matches: 12. This CDR3 contains 17 residues. The CDR3 coding sequence is TGTGCCTGGAGAGGGGGACTAGCCTACCCTATCTCCTACGAGCAGTACTTC. It translates to CAWRGGLAYPISYEQYF.

V usage is TRBV20-1 and J usage is TRBJ1-1; D gene ambiguous. Trimming took 0 bases from V and 4 from J, leaving 15 bases between them. The CDR3 extends over 15 amino acids. From germline, CDR1 is DFQATT and CDR2 SNEGSKA (reference sequence). CDR3 loop: CSARDLVGDSTEAFF. The CDR3 nucleotides are TGCAGTGCTAGAGATCTTGTTGGGGATTCCACTGAAGCTTTCTTT.

The CDR3 sequence: CASSSPGVPTDTQYF. CDR3 nucleotide sequence: TGTGCCAGCAGTTCGCCGGGAGTTCCCACAGATACGCAGTATTTT. The chain joins TRBV5-6 to TRBJ2-3, with D possibly TRBD2 on 6 matching bases. The CDR3 has 15 residues. CDR1 is SGHDT and CDR2 is YYEEEE in the germline V gene. V gave up 5 bases and J gave up 2 bases, with 15 bases separating them.

This chain uses TRBV7-3 with TRBJ1-2, with D tentatively TRBD1 (5 bases). The germline gives CDR1 SGHTA, CDR2 FQGTGA. The CDR3 is made up of 15 amino acids. Trimming took off 6 bases at V and 4 bases at J, with 18 bases between the two ends. The CDR3 spells CASSPAGQGSYGYTF. CDR3 bases: TGTGCCAGCAGTCCCGCCGGGCAGGGTAGCTATGGCTACACCTTC. Complete variable domain (other parts from reference TRBV7-3 and TRBJ1-2): GAGVSQTPSNKVTEKGKYVELRCDPISGHTALYWYRQSLGQGPEFLIYFQGTGAADDSGLPNDRFFAVRPEGSVSTLKIQRTERGDSAVYLCASSPAGQGSYGYTFGSGTRLTVV.

The chain combines TRBV5-1 with TRBJ1-1, with D unresolved. Germline V gives CDR1 SGHRS, CDR2 YFSETQ. V shed 4 bases and J shed 0 bases, with 10 bases lying between them. The CDR3 spans 14 residues. The CDR3 DNA sequence: TGCGCCAGCAGCCAGAAAGAGATGAACACTGAAGCTTTCTTT. Amino acids: CASSQKEMNTEAFF.

The chain carries TRBV7-3 and TRBJ2-3; a weak D match, TRBD1 (5 bases). V was clipped by 6 bases and J by 0 bases, with 13 bases between them. The CDR3 runs 15 residues. Germline V gives CDR1 SGHTA, CDR2 FQGTGA. CDR3 in DNA: TGTGCCAGCAGTAGAAGGGGTACTAGCACAGATACGCAGTATTTT. This codes for CASSRRGTSTDTQYF. Looking up the rest from reference TRBV7-3 and TRBJ2-3 gives the full variable domain: GAGVSQTPSNKVTEKGKYVELRCDPISGHTALYWYRQSLGQGPEFLIYFQGTGAADDSGLPNDRFFAVRPEGSVSTLKIQRTERGDSAVYLCASSRRGTSTDTQYFGPGTRLTVL.

This clonotype came up many times. The rearrangement links TRBV7-6 to TRBJ2-5; TRBD1 is a possible D gene (6 bases). Per the germline V gene, CDR1 is SGHVS and CDR2 is FNYEAQ. The V end was cut by 5 bases, the J end by 4 bases, with 8 bases between. The CDR3 is made up of 12 amino acids. The DNA for the CDR3 is TGTGCCAGCAGCGGACAGCTAGAGACCCAGTACTTC. This codes for CASSGQLETQYF.

V is TRBV2 and J is TRBJ2-3; tentatively, D is TRBD1 (6 bases). The germline V gene encodes CDR1 SNHLY and CDR2 FYNNEI. Deletions cut 5 bases from V and 2 bases from J, with 26 bases between. The CDR3 extends over 19 amino acids. The CDR3: CASSWKTPPQGLVTDTQYF. In DNA, the CDR3 is TGTGCCAGCAGTTGGAAGACACCCCCACAGGGTTTGGTCACAGATACGCAGTATTTT.

This sequence joins TRBV28 and TRBJ1-1, with TRBD1 matching over 7 bases. The CDR3 runs 15 residues. The germline V gene has CDR1 MDHEN and CDR2 SYDVKM. The ends lost 3 bases at V and 2 bases at J; junction bases unmatched: 6. CDR3 coding DNA: TGTGCCAGCAGTTTCGACAGGGTAGGAAACACTGAAGCTTTCTTT. Its translation: CASSFDRVGNTEAFF.